Listed below are T cell receptor beta chains from one sample, sequenced in a study of blood T cell repertoires in COVID-19. Sequencing used immunoSEQ multiplex PCR; TCRdb keeps in-frame clones, though not all of them. The table has 200,000 to 300,000 clones, 85% to 90% seen once. The sequencing sample was made of peripheral blood. Receptors were obtained from a woman aged 40 to 50 with acute or convalescent COVID-19. Both conserved end residues are trimmed from each CDR3. Each record gives: CDR3 protein, J gene, V gene.

ASSPTGGMNTEAF | TRBJ1-1 | TRBV27
ASSLIQTGGETQY | TRBJ2-5 | TRBV5-1
ASSIPPRQGAPRAF | TRBJ1-1 | TRBV19
ASNIQGSQSPLH | TRBJ1-6 | TRBV6-6
ASSERTSGGTTDTQY | TRBJ2-3 | TRBV9
ASSPSDLEAQPQH | TRBJ1-5 | TRBV3-1/TRBV3-2
SGARQETQY | TRBJ2-5 | TRBV20-1
ASSTDREETQY | TRBJ2-5 | TRBV6-5
ASTGQGHYGYT | TRBJ1-2 | TRBV12-3/TRBV12-4
ASSLEGLAGDTDTQY | TRBJ2-3 | TRBV7-9
ASSEVLDGYT | TRBJ1-2 | TRBV6-1
ATSKPTGPSTDTQY | TRBJ2-3 | TRBV15
SVGRGLNQPQH | TRBJ1-5 | TRBV29-1
ASSESKGGLSGYT | TRBJ1-2 | TRBV10-2
ASSDAGAATEYNEQF | TRBJ2-1 | TRBV4-1
ASSLYENQPQH | TRBJ1-5 | TRBV7-3
ASSYYRGAGNSPLH | TRBJ1-6 | TRBV6-5
ATSREGAGGPDTQY | TRBJ2-3 | TRBV15
AWSVWGRSVWQETQY | TRBJ2-5 | TRBV30
ASSLGGGNTGELF | TRBJ2-2 | TRBV7-3
ASSRAGQETQY | TRBJ2-5 | TRBV6-5
ASSKQRGGPPVAF | TRBJ1-1 | TRBV21-1
SVASLTGGYGYT | TRBJ1-2 | TRBV29-1
ASSGRGKGELF | TRBJ2-2 | TRBV6-4
ASSLGGGQANTEAF | TRBJ1-1 | TRBV11-1
ASGRATSPLH | TRBJ1-6 | TRBV9
ASSWGQGASPLH | TRBJ1-6 | TRBV27
ASSLELEGETQY | TRBJ2-5 | TRBV4-1
ASSQASGGGGYT | TRBJ1-2 | TRBV3-1/TRBV3-2
ASSPTGSGELF | TRBJ2-2 | TRBV5-4
ASSARGLIGYT | TRBJ1-2 | TRBV25-1
ASSEGLSRRIYNQPQH | TRBJ1-5 | TRBV6-1
ASSATGGNQPQH | TRBJ1-5 | TRBV2
ASNRLRTALTDTQY | TRBJ2-3 | TRBV2
ASSLTGADTEAF | TRBJ1-1 | TRBV5-1
ASSFGSGGAF | TRBJ2-1 | TRBV12-3/TRBV12-4
ASSQVSSGLVRD | TRBJ2-3 | TRBV14
ASSLVEGYLNTEAF | TRBJ1-1 | TRBV11-2